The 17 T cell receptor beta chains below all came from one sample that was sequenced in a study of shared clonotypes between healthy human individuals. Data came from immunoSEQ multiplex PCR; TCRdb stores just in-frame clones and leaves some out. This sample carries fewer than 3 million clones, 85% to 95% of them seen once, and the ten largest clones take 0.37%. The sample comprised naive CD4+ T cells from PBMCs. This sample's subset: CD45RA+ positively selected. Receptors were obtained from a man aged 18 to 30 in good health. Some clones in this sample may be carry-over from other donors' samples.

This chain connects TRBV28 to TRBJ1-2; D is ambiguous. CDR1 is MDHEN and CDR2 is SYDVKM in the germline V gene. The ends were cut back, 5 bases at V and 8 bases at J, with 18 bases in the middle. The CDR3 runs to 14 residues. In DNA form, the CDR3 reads TGTGCCAGCAGTCCCCCGGGCCTACAAGTAGGCTACACCTTC. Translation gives CASSPPGLQVGYTF.

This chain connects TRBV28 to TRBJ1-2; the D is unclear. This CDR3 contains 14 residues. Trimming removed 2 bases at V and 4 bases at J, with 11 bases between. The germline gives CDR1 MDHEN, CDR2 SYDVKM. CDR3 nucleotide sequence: TGTGCCAGCAGTTTACGCGTGGGTGGCTATGGCTACACCTTC. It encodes CASSLRVGGYGYTF.

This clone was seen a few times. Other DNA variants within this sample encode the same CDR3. The CDR3 DNA is TGCGCCAGCAGCTTGGAGGCGGGGAACACTGAAGCTTTCTTT. The encoded protein is CASSLEAGNTEAFF. The chain carries TRBV5-1 and TRBJ1-1; D is unclear. Germline-derived CDR1 and CDR2 are SGHRS and YFSETQ. V was clipped by 0 bases and J by 1 base, with 7 bases between them. The CDR3 covers 14 residues.

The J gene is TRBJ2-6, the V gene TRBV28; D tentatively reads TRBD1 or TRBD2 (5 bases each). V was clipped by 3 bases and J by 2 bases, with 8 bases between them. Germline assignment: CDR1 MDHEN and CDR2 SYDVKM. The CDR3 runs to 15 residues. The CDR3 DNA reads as TGTGCCAGCAGTTTCCCGGGGCCTGGGGCCAACGTCCTGACTTTC. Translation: CASSFPGPGANVLTF. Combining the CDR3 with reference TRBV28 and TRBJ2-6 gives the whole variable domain DVKVTQSSRYLVKRTGEKVFLECVQDMDHENMFWYRQDPGLGLRLIYFSYDVKMKEKGDIPEGYSVSREKKERFSLILESASTNQTSMYLCASSFPGPGANVLTFGAGSRLTVL.

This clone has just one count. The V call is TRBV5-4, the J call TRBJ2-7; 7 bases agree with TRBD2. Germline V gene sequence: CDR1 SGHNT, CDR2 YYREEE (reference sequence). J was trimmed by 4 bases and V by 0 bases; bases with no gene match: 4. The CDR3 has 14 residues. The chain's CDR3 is CASSLAVGGYEQYF. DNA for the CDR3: TGTGCCAGCAGCTTGGCGGTGGGGGGGTACGAGCAGTACTTC.

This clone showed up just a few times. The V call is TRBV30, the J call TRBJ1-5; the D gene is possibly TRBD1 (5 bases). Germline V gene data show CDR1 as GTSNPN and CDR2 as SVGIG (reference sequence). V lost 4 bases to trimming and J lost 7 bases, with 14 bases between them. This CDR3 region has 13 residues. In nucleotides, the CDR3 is TGTGCCTGGAACCGGGACCTGGAACAGCCCCAGCATTTT. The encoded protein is CAWNRDLEQPQHF.

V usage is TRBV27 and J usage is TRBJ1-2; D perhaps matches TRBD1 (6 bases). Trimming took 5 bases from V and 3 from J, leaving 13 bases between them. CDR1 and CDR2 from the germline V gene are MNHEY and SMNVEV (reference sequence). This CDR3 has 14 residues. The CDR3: CASSTQTGDYGYTF. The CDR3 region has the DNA TGTGCCAGCAGTACCCAGACAGGCGACTATGGCTACACCTTC.

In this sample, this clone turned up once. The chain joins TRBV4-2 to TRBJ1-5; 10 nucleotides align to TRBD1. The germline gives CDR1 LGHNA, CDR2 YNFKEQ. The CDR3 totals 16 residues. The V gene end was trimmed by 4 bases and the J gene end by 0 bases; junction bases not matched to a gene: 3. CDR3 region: CASSPRTGGSNQPQHF. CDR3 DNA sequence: TGTGCCAGCAGCCCCCGGACAGGGGGTAGCAATCAGCCCCAGCATTTT.

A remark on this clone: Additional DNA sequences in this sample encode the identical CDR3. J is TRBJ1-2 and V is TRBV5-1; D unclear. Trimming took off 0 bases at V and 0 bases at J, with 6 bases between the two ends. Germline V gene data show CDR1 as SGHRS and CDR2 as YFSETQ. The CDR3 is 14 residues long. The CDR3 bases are TGCGCCAGCAGCTTGGACGGCTCTAACTATGGCTACACCTTC. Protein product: CASSLDGSNYGYTF.

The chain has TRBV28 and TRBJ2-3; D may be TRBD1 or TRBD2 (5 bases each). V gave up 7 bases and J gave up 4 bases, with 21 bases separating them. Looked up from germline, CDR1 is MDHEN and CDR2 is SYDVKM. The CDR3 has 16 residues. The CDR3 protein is CASTRGPQGTSDTQYF. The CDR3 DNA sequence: TGTGCCAGCACGCGAGGACCCCAAGGGACGTCAGATACGCAGTATTTT.

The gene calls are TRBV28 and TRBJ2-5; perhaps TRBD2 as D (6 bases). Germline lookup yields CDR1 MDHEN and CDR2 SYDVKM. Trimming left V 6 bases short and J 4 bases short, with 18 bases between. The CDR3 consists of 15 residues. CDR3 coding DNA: TGTGCCAGCAGCTCCCGTCGGAGGGCCAGAGAGACCCAGTACTTC. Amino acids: CASSSRRRARETQYF.

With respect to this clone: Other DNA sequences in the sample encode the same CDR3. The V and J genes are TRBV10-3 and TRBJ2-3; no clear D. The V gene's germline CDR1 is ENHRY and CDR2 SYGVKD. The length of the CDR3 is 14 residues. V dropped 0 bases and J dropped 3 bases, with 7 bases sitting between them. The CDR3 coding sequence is TGTGCCATCAGTGAGTCGGCCGCTACAGATACGCAGTATTTT. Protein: CAISESAATDTQYF.

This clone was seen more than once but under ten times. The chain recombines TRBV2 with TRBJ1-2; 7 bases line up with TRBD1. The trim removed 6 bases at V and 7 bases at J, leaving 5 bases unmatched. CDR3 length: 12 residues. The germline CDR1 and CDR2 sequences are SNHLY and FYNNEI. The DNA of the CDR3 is TGTGCCAGCAGGCAGGGGGGTGGTGGCTACACCTTC. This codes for CASRQGGGGYTF. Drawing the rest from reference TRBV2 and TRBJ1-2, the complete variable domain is EPEVTQTPSHQVTQMGQEVILRCVPISNHLYFYWYRQILGQKVEFLVSFYNNEISEKSEIFDDQFSVERPDGSNFTLKIRSTKLEDSAMYFCASRQGGGGYTFGSGTRLTVV.

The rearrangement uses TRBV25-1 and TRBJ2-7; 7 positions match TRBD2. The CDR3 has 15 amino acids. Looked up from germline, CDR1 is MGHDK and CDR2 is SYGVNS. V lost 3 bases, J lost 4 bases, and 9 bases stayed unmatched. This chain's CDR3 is CASSEAGREMYEQYF. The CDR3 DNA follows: TGTGCCAGCAGTGAGGCGGGGCGGGAGATGTACGAGCAGTACTTC.

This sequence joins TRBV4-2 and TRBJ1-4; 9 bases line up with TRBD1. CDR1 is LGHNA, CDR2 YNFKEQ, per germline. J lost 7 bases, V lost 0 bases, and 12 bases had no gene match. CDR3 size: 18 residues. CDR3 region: CASSQEDLSGQGSEKLFF. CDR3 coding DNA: TGTGCCAGCAGCCAAGAGGATCTTTCGGGACAGGGTTCTGAAAAACTGTTTTTT.

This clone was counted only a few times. The CDR3 here is CASIQRHSNQPQHF. The CDR3 region has the DNA TGTGCCAGCATACAGCGTCATAGCAATCAGCCCCAGCATTTT. The V and J genes are TRBV6-1 and TRBJ1-5, with unresolved D. CDR3 length: 14 residues. The V end was cut by 7 bases, the J end by 0 bases, with 10 bases between. Germline CDR1 reads MNHNS; CDR2 reads SASEGT.

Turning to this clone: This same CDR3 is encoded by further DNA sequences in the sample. The CDR3 DNA reads as TGTGCCAGCAGTGGTACAGGGTCCTACGAGCAGTACTTC. Translating it yields CASSGTGSYEQYF. The genes are TRBV2 and TRBJ2-7; perhaps TRBD1 as D (6 bases). Trimming shortened V by 4 bases and J by 1 base, and 8 bases separated the two germline ends. The germline gives CDR1 SNHLY, CDR2 FYNNEI. This CDR3 spans 13 amino acids.